Presented here are 19 T cell receptor beta chains from one specimen sequenced in a study of T cell responses to AZD1222 COVID-19 vaccine. Profiling relied on immunoSEQ multiplex PCR, and the TCRdb table lists in-frame clones only, not all of them. The repertoire holds about 77,000 clones, with around 90% as singletons. The input for sequencing was peripheral blood, taken 28 days after the second AZD1222 dose. These receptors were collected from an adult who received the AZD1222 COVID-19 vaccine.

This clone was counted a single time. The rearrangement joins TRBV5-4 to TRBJ1-1; 9 bases line up with TRBD1. The CDR3 has 15 amino acids. J gave up 5 bases and V 4 bases, and 9 bases lay outside the gene matches. Germline assignment: CDR1 SGHNT and CDR2 YYREEE (reference sequence). This chain's CDR3 is CASSPTGGRRTEAFF. The CDR3 coding sequence is TGTGCCAGCAGCCCCACAGGGGGCAGGAGAACTGAAGCTTTCTTT. The full variable domain, with the rest looked up from reference TRBV5-4 and TRBJ1-1, is ETGVTQSPTHLIKTRGQQVTLRCSSQSGHNTVSWYQQALGQGPQFIFQYYREEENGRGNFPPRFSGLQFPNYSSELNVNALELDDSALYLCASSPTGGRRTEAFFGQGTRLTVV.

The chain employs TRBV28 and TRBJ2-7; D not certain. Germline V gives CDR1 MDHEN, CDR2 SYDVKM. The length of the CDR3 is 11 residues. Deletions cut 4 bases from V and 2 bases from J, with 3 bases between. The CDR3 is CASSSAYEQYF. The CDR3 DNA is TGTGCCAGCAGTTCCGCCTACGAGCAGTACTTC.

The chain joins TRBV7-8 to TRBJ2-7; TRBD1 might be the D (5 bases). The V end was cut by 6 bases, the J end by 5 bases, with 14 bases between. CDR3 length: 13 residues. The germline CDR1 and CDR2 sequences are SGHVS and FQNEAQ. CDR3 protein: CASSRGAPHEQYF. The DNA for the CDR3 is TGTGCCAGCAGTCGTGGGGCTCCACACGAGCAGTACTTC.

J is TRBJ1-3 and V is TRBV4-1; possible D gene TRBD1, 5 bases. Trimming pared 0 bases from V and 4 bases from J, leaving 10 bases between. CDR3 length equals 15 residues. In germline, CDR1 is MGHRA, CDR2 YSYEKL. CDR3 nucleotide sequence: TGCGCCAGCAGCCAAGATACTGGGACCGGAAACACCATATATTTT. Its protein product is CASSQDTGTGNTIYF.

The V gene is TRBV7-2, the J gene TRBJ2-2; weak D call: TRBD1 (6 bases). V was clipped by 6 bases and J by 5 bases, with 19 bases between them. This CDR3 is built from 16 residues. Germline V gene lookup returns CDR1 SGHTA and CDR2 FQGNSA. The CDR3 DNA reads as TGTGCCAGCAGGCCGTATGGGGGCGCATGGACCGGGGAGCTGTTTTTT. It specifies CASRPYGGAWTGELFF.

This clone was counted a single time. The J gene is TRBJ2-7, the V gene TRBV7-2, with TRBD1 identical over 7 bases. Germline CDR1 and CDR2: SGHTA and FQGNSA. The trim removed 2 bases at V and 6 bases at J, leaving 13 bases unmatched. The CDR3 totals 16 residues. For the CDR3, the DNA is TGTGCCAGCAGCTTACTCCTTGACAGGGCTCCTAGCGAGCAGTACTTC. Its protein product is CASSLLLDRAPSEQYF.

V is TRBV5-1 and J is TRBJ1-2; no firm D call. The CDR3 is made up of 12 amino acids. V lost 6 bases and J lost 4, with 10 bases in between. Germline V gene lookup returns CDR1 SGHRS and CDR2 YFSETQ. The CDR3 sequence is CASTGQSYGYTF. In DNA, the CDR3 is TGCGCCAGCACAGGCCAGTCCTATGGCTACACCTTC. The full variable domain, with the rest looked up from reference TRBV5-1 and TRBJ1-2, is KAGVTQTPRYLIKTRGQQVTLSCSPISGHRSVSWYQQTPGQGLQFLFEYFSETQRNKGNFPGRFSGRQFSNSRSEMNVSTLELGDSALYLCASTGQSYGYTFGSGTRLTVV.

The V gene is TRBV5-1, the J gene TRBJ2-7; D call uncertain. In germline, CDR1 is SGHRS, CDR2 YFSETQ. The CDR3 has 14 residues. Deletions cut 0 bases from V and 0 bases from J, with 7 bases between. CDR3 in amino acids: CASSLGGPSYEQYF. For the CDR3, the DNA is TGCGCCAGCAGCTTGGGGGGTCCCTCCTACGAGCAGTACTTC.

The V gene is TRBV7-2, the J gene TRBJ2-2; D is undetermined. Per the germline V gene, CDR1 is SGHTA and CDR2 is FQGNSA. Trimming removed 2 bases at V and 0 bases at J, with 13 bases between. The CDR3 contains 17 residues. In nucleotides, the CDR3 is TGTGCCAGCAGCTTAATTGGCAGGACCCCGAACACCGGGGAGCTGTTTTTT. Its translation is CASSLIGRTPNTGELFF.

This chain connects TRBV19 to TRBJ1-2; D not certain. CDR1 LNHDA and CDR2 SQIVND come from the germline V gene (reference sequence). The CDR3 runs 13 residues. Trimming left V 7 bases short and J 12 bases short, with 21 bases between. The CDR3 loop reads CASKPRGPGGDTF. As DNA, the CDR3 is TGTGCCAGTAAACCCCGCGGGCCTGGTGGGGACACCTTC.

This clone appeared once. The V gene is TRBV5-1, the J gene TRBJ2-3; no clear D gene. Trimming removed 0 bases from V and 1 base from J, with 12 bases in between. The CDR3 is 16 residues long. Germline lookup yields CDR1 SGHRS and CDR2 YFSETQ. For the CDR3, the DNA is TGCGCCAGCAGCTTGGACGGCTCTGCGGGCACAGATACGCAGTATTTT. Translation: CASSLDGSAGTDTQYF.

The DNA of the CDR3 is TGTGCCAGCAGCCAACTAGCGGGAGGACGAAATGAGCAGTTCTTC. Encoded protein: CASSQLAGGRNEQFF. The genes are TRBV14 and TRBJ2-1, with 11 bases fitting TRBD2. Looked up from germline, CDR1 is SGHDN and CDR2 is FVKESK. The V and J ends lost 2 bases and 7 bases, in that order; junction bases with no gene match: 4. The CDR3 length is 15 residues.

The CDR3 sequence is CASSYLAGEAGELFF. The DNA of the CDR3 is TGTGCCAGCAGTTATTTGGCGGGAGAAGCCGGGGAGCTGTTTTTT. The rearrangement joins TRBV6-5 to TRBJ2-2; 7 positions agree with TRBD2. CDR3 length equals 15 residues. V dropped 3 bases and J dropped 6; count of bases not matched to a gene: 7. Germline CDR1 and CDR2: MNHEY and SVGAGI.

V and J are TRBV27 and TRBJ2-2; D is unresolved. The germline CDR1 and CDR2 sequences are MNHEY and SMNVEV (reference sequence). The CDR3 is 15 amino acids. The CDR3: CGASRNGANTGELFF. CDR3 coding DNA: TGTGGTGCGAGCAGGAATGGAGCGAACACCGGGGAGCTGTTTTTT.

J is TRBJ2-7 and V is TRBV11-2; D unclear. The CDR3 is 11 amino acids. CDR1 and CDR2 (germline): SGHAT, FQNNGV. The germline V and J ends were trimmed by 5 bases and 1 base, with 3 bases remaining between them. The CDR3 region is CASSVSYEQYF. Written as DNA, the CDR3 is TGTGCCAGCAGCGTATCCTACGAGCAGTACTTC.

V and J are TRBV19 and TRBJ2-2; TRBD2 matches 9 bases. The CDR3 covers 16 residues. V shed 3 bases and J 6 bases; nucleotides not matched to a gene: 8. Germline V gives CDR1 LNHDA, CDR2 SQIVND (reference sequence). Written as DNA, the CDR3 is TGTGCCAGTAGTATTTTAGCGGGGGCGGGGGCCGGGGAGCTGTTTTTT. Translated: CASSILAGAGAGELFF.

In its sample, this clone was seen once. J is TRBJ2-7 and V is TRBV19; D is possibly TRBD1 (6 bases). V was shortened by 6 bases and J by 0 bases, with 12 bases between the two germline ends. The CDR3 has 14 residues. Germline V gene lookup returns CDR1 LNHDA and CDR2 SQIVND (reference sequence). CDR3: CASSDRSSSYEQYF. DNA for the CDR3: TGTGCCAGTAGCGACAGGTCCAGCTCCTACGAGCAGTACTTC.

The V and J genes are TRBV6-5 and TRBJ1-6; maybe TRBD1 (5 bases). The CDR3 extends over 14 amino acids. V was clipped by 10 bases and J by 10 bases, with 20 bases between them. CDR1 and CDR2 from the germline V gene are MNHEY and SVGAGI. CDR3 in DNA: TGTGCCAAAAGCGGGGGGGAGGGTAGATCACCCCTCCACTTT. Protein product: CAKSGGEGRSPLHF.

The chain recombines TRBV5-1 with TRBJ2-5; 9 positions agree with TRBD2. This CDR3 is built from 16 residues. Per germline, CDR1 SGHRS and CDR2 YFSETQ. Germline trimming cut 4 bases from V and 5 bases from J; bases unmatched to any gene: 12. CDR3 loop: CASSVLLAGARETQYF. The CDR3 DNA follows: TGCGCCAGCAGCGTTTTATTAGCGGGAGCCCGGGAGACCCAGTACTTC.